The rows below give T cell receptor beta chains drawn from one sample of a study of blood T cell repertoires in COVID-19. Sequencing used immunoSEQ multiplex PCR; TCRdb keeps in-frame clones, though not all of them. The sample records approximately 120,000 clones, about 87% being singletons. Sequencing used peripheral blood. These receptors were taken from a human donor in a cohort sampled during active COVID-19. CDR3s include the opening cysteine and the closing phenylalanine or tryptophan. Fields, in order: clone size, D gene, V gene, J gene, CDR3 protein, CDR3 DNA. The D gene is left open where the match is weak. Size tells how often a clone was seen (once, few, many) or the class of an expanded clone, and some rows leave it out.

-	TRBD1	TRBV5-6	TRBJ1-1	CASSAPGQGVGNTEAFF	TGTGCCAGCAGCGCGCCGGGACAGGGGGTCGGTAACACTGAAGCTTTCTTT
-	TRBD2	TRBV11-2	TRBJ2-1	CASSPGLAGVAVGEQFF	TGTGCCAGCAGCCCGGGACTAGCGGGAGTCGCGGTTGGAGAGCAGTTCTTC
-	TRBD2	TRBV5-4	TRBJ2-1	CASSLQGAGDNEQFF	TGTGCCAGCAGCTTGCAGGGAGCGGGAGACAATGAGCAGTTCTTC
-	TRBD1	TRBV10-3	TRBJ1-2	CAISESTGPYGYTF	TGTGCCATCAGTGAATCGACAGGGCCCTATGGCTACACCTTC
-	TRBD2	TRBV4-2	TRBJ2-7	CASSHLSGGLREQYF	TGTGCCAGCAGCCACCTTAGCGGGGGCCTCCGTGAGCAGTACTTC
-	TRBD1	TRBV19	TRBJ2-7	CASSTGTGPYEQYF	TGTGCCAGTAGTACCGGGACAGGCCCCTACGAGCAGTACTTC
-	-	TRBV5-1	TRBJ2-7	CASRAGYEQYF	TGCGCCAGCCGGGCGGGCTACGAGCAGTACTTC
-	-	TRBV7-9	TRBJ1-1	CASSLGGSNTEAFF	TGTGCCAGCAGCTTAGGTGGCTCGAACACTGAAGCTTTCTTT
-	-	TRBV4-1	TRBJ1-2	CASSQDGRGGFDGYTF	TGCGCCAGCAGCCAAGATGGTAGGGGGGGGTTCGATGGCTACACCTTC
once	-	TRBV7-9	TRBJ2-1	CASLGGQYNEQFF	TGTGCCTCACTCGGGGGGCAGTACAATGAGCAGTTCTTC
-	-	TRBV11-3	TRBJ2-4	CASSFLIDIQYF	TGTGCCAGCAGCTTTTTAATCGACATTCAGTACTTC
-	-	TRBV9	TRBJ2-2	CASSERPAGNTGELFF	TGTGCCAGCAGCGAACGCCCCGCAGGGAACACCGGGGAGCTGTTTTTT
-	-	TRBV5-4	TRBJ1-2	CASSLEGNGYTF	TGTGCCAGCAGCTTGGAGGGGAATGGCTACACCTTC
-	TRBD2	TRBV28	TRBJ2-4	CASSFSGRNIQYF	TGTGCCAGCAGTTTTTCCGGGAGGAACATTCAGTACTTC
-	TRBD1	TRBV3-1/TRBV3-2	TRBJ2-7	CASSPSGTGFYEQYF	TGTGCCAGCAGTCCATCTGGGACAGGTTTCTACGAGCAGTACTTC
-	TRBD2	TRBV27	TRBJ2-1	CASSWGLAGADEQFF	TGTGCCAGCAGTTGGGGACTAGCGGGAGCCGATGAGCAGTTCTTC
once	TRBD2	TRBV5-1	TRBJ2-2	CASSLGLAGFTNTGELFF	TGCGCCAGCAGCTTGGGACTAGCGGGGTTCACGAACACCGGGGAGCTGTTTTTT
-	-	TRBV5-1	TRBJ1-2	CASSTGSEGYTF	TGCGCCAGCAGCACGGGGTCAGAGGGCTACACCTTC
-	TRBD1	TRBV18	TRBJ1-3	CASSPLRGSENTIYF	TGTGCCAGCTCACCACTCAGGGGGAGTGAAAACACCATATATTTT
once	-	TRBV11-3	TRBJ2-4	CASSLAWGLPAKTKNIQYF	TGTGCCAGCAGCTTAGCCTGGGGCTTGCCAGCAAAAACAAAAAACATTCAGTACTTC
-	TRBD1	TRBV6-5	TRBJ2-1	CASSFRGTVYNEQFF	TGTGCCAGCAGTTTCCGTGGGACAGTCTACAATGAGCAGTTCTTC
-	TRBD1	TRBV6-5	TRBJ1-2	CASSYPGGHGYTF	TGTGCCAGCAGTTACCCAGGGGGCCATGGCTACACCTTC
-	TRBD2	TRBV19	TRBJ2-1	CASSIIGTSGRLNEQFF	TGTGCCAGTAGTATAATTGGGACTAGCGGGAGATTAAATGAGCAGTTCTTC
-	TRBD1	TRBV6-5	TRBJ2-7	CAISTPGQGSYEQYF	TGTGCCATTTCGACTCCGGGACAGGGATCCTACGAGCAGTACTTC
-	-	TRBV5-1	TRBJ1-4	CASSLRGGRDEKLFF	TGCGCCAGCAGCTTGAGAGGGGGTAGGGATGAAAAACTGTTTTTT
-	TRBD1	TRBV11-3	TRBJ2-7	CASLTGTGGGEQYF	TGTGCCAGCCTCACCGGGACAGGGGGCGGGGAGCAGTACTTC
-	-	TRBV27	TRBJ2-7	CASSLLQVESKQYF	TGTGCCAGCAGTCTCTTACAGGTAGAATCGAAGCAGTACTTC
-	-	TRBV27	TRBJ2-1	CASRLQRALSYNEQFF	TGTGCCAGCAGGCTTCAGCGGGCCCTCTCCTACAATGAGCAGTTCTTC
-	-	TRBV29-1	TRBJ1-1	CSTQSGGPYTEAFF	TGCAGCACTCAATCGGGGGGCCCCTACACTGAAGCTTTCTTT
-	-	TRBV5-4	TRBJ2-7	CASSPETASYEQYF	TGTGCCAGCAGCCCGGAGACAGCCTCCTACGAGCAGTACTTC
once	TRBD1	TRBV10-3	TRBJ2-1	CAIRPDRSYNEQFF	TGTGCCATCAGGCCGGACAGGTCCTACAATGAGCAGTTCTTC
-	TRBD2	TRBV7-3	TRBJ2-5	CASSPPPSLAGIQETQYF	TGTGCCAGCAGCCCTCCACCGTCACTAGCGGGAATTCAAGAGACCCAGTACTTC
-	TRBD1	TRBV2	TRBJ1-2	CASSEVRTGYGYTF	TGTGCCAGCAGTGAAGTCAGGACAGGCTATGGCTACACCTTC
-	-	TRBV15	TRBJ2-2	CATSSFRTQGGDTGELFF	TGTGCCACCAGCAGTTTTCGAACTCAGGGTGGGGACACCGGGGAGCTGTTTTTT
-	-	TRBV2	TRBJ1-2	CASSWTANYGYTF	TGTGCCAGCAGTTGGACAGCCAACTATGGCTACACCTTC
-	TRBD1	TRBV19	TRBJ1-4	CASSIDRGEKLFF	TGTGCCAGTAGTATCGACAGGGGCGAAAAACTGTTTTTT
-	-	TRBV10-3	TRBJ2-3	CAIKGGRVLTDTQYF	TGTGCCATCAAGGGGGGGCGAGTCCTGACAGATACGCAGTATTTT
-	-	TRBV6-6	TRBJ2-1	CASSPGGLDFSGQFF	TGTGCCAGCAGCCCCGGGGGGCTAGACTTTAGTGGGCAGTTCTTC
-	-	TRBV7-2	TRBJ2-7	CASSLAGRRPYEQYF	TGTGCCAGCAGCTTAGCTGGGAGGAGACCCTACGAGCAGTACTTC
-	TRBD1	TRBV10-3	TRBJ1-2	CAITRQGETGYTF	TGTGCCATCACCCGACAGGGGGAGACTGGCTACACCTTC
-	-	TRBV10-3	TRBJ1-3	CAITPSGRNGNTIYF	TGTGCCATCACCCCCTCCGGGAGGAATGGAAACACCATATATTTT
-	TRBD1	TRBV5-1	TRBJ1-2	CASSFTGGDYGYTF	TGCGCCAGCTCATTTACAGGGGGCGACTATGGCTACACCTTC
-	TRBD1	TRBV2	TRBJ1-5	CASSRALTGGDQPQHF	TGTGCCAGCAGTCGCGCCTTGACAGGGGGGGATCAGCCCCAGCATTTT
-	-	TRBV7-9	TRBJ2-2	CASSLSRANTGELFF	TGTGCCAGCAGCTTATCCAGGGCGAACACCGGGGAGCTGTTTTTT
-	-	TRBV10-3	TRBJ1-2	CAISESPGLGRGYTF	TGTGCCATCAGTGAGTCGCCAGGTCTCGGTCGGGGCTACACCTTC
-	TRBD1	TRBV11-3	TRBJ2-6	CASGPGTGSGANVLTF	TGTGCCAGCGGCCCCGGGACAGGGTCTGGGGCCAACGTCCTGACTTTC
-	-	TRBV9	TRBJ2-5	CASSVWGTPQETQYF	TGTGCCAGCAGCGTGTGGGGGACACCACAAGAGACCCAGTACTTC
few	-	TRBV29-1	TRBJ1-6	CSVAGGDGGSPLHF	TGCAGCGTTGCCGGGGGGGATGGGGGTTCACCCCTCCACTTT
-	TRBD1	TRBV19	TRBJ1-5	CASSIKDYLPFDRDSYISNQPQHF	TGTGCCAGTAGTATTAAGGATTACTTGCCATTTGACAGGGATAGTTATATTAGCAATCAGCCCCAGCATTTT